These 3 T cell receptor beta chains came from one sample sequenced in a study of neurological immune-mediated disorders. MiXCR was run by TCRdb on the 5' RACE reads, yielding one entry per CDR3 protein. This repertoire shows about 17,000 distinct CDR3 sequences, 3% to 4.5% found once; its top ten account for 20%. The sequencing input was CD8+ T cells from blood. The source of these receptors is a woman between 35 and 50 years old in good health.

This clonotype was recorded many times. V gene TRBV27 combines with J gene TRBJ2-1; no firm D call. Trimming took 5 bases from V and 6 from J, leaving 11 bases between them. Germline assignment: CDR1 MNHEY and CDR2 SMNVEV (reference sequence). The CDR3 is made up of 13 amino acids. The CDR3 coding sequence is TGTGCCAGCAGTCCCCTCCCTATCAATGAGCAGTTCTTC. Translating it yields CASSPLPINEQFF.

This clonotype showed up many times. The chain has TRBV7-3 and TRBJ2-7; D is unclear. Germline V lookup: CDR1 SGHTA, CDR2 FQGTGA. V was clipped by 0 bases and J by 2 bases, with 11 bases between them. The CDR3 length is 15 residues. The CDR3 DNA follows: TGTGCCAGCAGCTTAACGCCCGGATCCACCTACGAGCAGTACTTC. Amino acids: CASSLTPGSTYEQYF.

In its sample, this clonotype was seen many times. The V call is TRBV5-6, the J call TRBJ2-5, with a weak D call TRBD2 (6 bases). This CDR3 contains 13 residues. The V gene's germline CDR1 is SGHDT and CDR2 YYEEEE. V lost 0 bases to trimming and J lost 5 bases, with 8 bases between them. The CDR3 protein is CASSLELAETQYF. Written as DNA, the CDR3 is TGTGCCAGCAGCTTGGAACTAGCTGAGACCCAGTACTTC.